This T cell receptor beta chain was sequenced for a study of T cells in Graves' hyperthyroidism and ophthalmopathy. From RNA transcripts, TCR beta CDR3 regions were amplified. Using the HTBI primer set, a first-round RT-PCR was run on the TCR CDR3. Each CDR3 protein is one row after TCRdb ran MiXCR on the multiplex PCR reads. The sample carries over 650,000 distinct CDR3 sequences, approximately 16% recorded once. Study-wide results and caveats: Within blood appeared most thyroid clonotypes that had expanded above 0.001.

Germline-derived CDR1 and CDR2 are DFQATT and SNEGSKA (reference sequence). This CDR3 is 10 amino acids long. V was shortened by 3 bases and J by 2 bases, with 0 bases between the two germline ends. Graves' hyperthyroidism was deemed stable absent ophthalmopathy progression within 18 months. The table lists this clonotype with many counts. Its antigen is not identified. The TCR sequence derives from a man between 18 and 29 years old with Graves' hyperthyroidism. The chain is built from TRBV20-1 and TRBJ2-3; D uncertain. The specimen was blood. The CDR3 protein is CSASTDTQYF. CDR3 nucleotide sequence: TGCAGTGCTAGCACAGATACGCAGTATTTT.